A few counts support the clone carrying this TCR beta chain. Antigen specificity is unknown. TCRdb ran MiXCR on the 5' RACE reads and lists one entry per CDR3 protein. In the table there are approximately 390 distinct CDR3 sequences, under 15% of which are singletons. The V segment lost 9 bases and the J segment 2 bases; nucleotides outside the gene matches: 8. CDR1 and CDR2 from the germline V gene are SNHLY and FYNNEI. This CDR3 comprises 14 residues. This sample is drawn from a study of spatial heterogeneity in lung cancer. Broader study findings: As ubiquitous and regional nonsynonymous mutations varied, counts of ubiquitous and regional expanded TCRs tracked them, respectively. Expanded intratumoral alpha and beta TCR counts tracked tumor mutation counts.

Time point reported: sample taken at primary tumor resection. The V call is TRBV2, the J call TRBJ1-1, with 8 bases identical to TRBD1. The material was lung tumor tissue, obtained at surgery. This TCR came from a male donor with early-stage non-small cell lung cancer. The CDR3 DNA sequence: TGTGCCAGGAGGGTAGGACAGGGAAACACTGAAGCTTTCTTT. This translates into CARRVGQGNTEAFF.